The sample holds many counts of the clone carrying this TCR beta chain. The target antigen is unknown. This entry belongs to a study of CD8 T cells in ankylosing spondylitis. The CDR3 loop spans 14 amino acids. The germline CDR1 and CDR2 sequences are SQVTM and ANQGSEA. V lost 4 bases, J lost 5 bases, and 15 bases lay in between. Whole-study findings and limits: The clones that were linked to disease were reported to be significantly enriched in matched synovial fluid samples from ankylosing spondylitis patients. There were earlier reports of some motif variants in reactive arthritis synovial fluid and blood. Eight highly homologous variants formed a TCR beta motif that appeared characteristic of ankylosing spondylitis blood. Disease-linked clones were CD8+ and relatively rare in peripheral blood.

Libraries for TCR beta were made by quantitative 5'-RACE with molecular barcodes. TCRdb re-called the 5' RACE reads through MiXCR, storing one row per CDR3 protein. The sample lists about 330,000 distinct CDR3 sequences; approximately 8% were seen once. Sequencing used blood, either unsorted or a sorted T cell fraction (not recorded which). The chain employs TRBV29-1 and TRBJ1-5; unclear D gene. This receptor was taken from a male donor with ankylosing spondylitis. The CDR3 sequence is CSVGIGGGDQPQHF. The CDR3 DNA sequence: TGCAGCGTTGGAATTGGAGGAGGCGATCAGCCCCAGCATTTT.